The 5 T cell receptor beta chains below were found in one sample sequenced in a study of beta chain features in type 1 diabetes. As every portion of the isolated RNA was reverse transcribed, the sequencing read expressed TCRB transcripts. This table comes from immunoSEQ multiplex PCR, and its TCRdb copy is limited to in-frame clones, with some not included. This sample has under 900,000 clones, with roughly a sixth found just once. Sequencing input: naive CD4+ T cells from blood. The receptor set was obtained from a young woman in good health.

The V and J genes are TRBV7-8 and TRBJ2-1; D ambiguous. CDR1 and CDR2 (germline): SGHVS, FQNEAQ. This CDR3 region has 15 residues. Trimming stripped 3 bases from V and 6 bases from J, with 15 bases between. CDR3 DNA: TGTGCCAGCAGCTTTGCCGGGTTCAAGGGCAATGAGCAGTTCTTC. As protein: CASSFAGFKGNEQFF.

The chain carries TRBV19 and TRBJ2-7; 8 bases match TRBD2. Germline V gene sequence: CDR1 LNHDA, CDR2 SQIVND (reference sequence). V dropped 6 bases and J dropped 5; count of bases not matched to a gene: 15. This CDR3 is 16 amino acids long. CDR3 sequence: CASSLLREGRSHEQYF. The CDR3 nucleotides read TGTGCCAGTAGCCTCTTACGGGAGGGCCGGAGTCACGAGCAGTACTTC.

This clone was seen more than once but under ten times. The chain recombines TRBV6-5 with TRBJ2-4; no clear D. V shed 9 bases and J shed 1 base, with 13 bases lying between them. Germline values: CDR1 MNHEY, CDR2 SVGAGI. The CDR3 is 14 residues long. This chain's CDR3 is CASKAGWAKNIQYF. Here the CDR3 DNA reads TGTGCCAGTAAGGCTGGCTGGGCCAAAAACATTCAGTACTTC.

V usage is TRBV29-1 and J usage is TRBJ1-1, with D unresolved. V lost 6 bases and J 1 base, leaving 12 bases between the germline ends. CDR1 is SQVTM and CDR2 is ANQGSEA in the germline V gene. This CDR3 spans 13 amino acids. CDR3 in amino acids: CSVVSHRNTEAFF. CDR3 nucleotides: TGCAGCGTCGTGTCTCATCGGAACACTGAAGCTTTCTTT.

This sequence joins TRBV28 and TRBJ2-1; 9 bases line up with TRBD2. The CDR3 is 16 residues long. The germline V gene encodes CDR1 MDHEN and CDR2 SYDVKM. Trimming cost V 5 bases and J 1 base; bases outside gene matches: 6. CDR3 DNA sequence: TGTGCCAGCAGTCGAATCGGACTAGCGTCCTACAATGAGCAGTTCTTC. This codes for CASSRIGLASYNEQFF.